These T cell receptor beta chains were read from a single sample in a study of cytomegalovirus exposure and HLA in healthy donors. Here immunoSEQ multiplex PCR was the method, and the copy in TCRdb shows in-frame clones only, minus some. Of 99,000 or so clones in the sample, 83% were seen once. Sequences were obtained from PBMCs. Receptors were obtained from a man younger than 35 in good health and CMV-seronegative. CDR3s leave out the opening cysteine and the closing phenylalanine or tryptophan.

TRBJ2-1 TRBV7-8 ASSWERGEQF
TRBJ2-6 TRBV11-2 ASSFGRAGANVLT
TRBJ2-7 TRBV4-3 ASSQERVMGSSGEQY
TRBJ1-4 TRBV4-3 ASSQGQDTNEKLF
TRBJ1-2 TRBV18 ASSPPQGAQGGYT
TRBJ2-3 TRBV28 ATLKQGRPDTQY
TRBJ2-7 TRBV27 ASNRREGSYEQY
TRBJ2-7 TRBV5-1 ASSLSGTVDGEQY
TRBJ1-2 TRBV14 ASSQEGRDGYT
TRBJ2-4 TRBV19 ASNQGGRRWDIQY
TRBJ2-7 TRBV5-4 ASRPLPGQGAGEQY
TRBJ2-1 TRBV11-2 ASSLAWTTWDEQF
TRBJ2-7 TRBV11-1 ASSHRDRAFHEQY